This is a list of T cell receptor beta chains from one sample in a study of shared clonotypes between healthy human individuals. Using immunoSEQ multiplex PCR, the repertoire was profiled, and TCRdb retains in-frame clones only, with some absent. The table has fewer than 2.5 million clones, over 85% seen once. The material sequenced was naive CD4+ T cells from PBMCs. The receptors stem from a man between 18 and 35 years old in good health. Some clones in this sample may be carry-over from other donors' samples. The CDR3 runs from the conserved cysteine through the conserved F or W. D genes are given only for firm matches. Expanded clones are given a class, and other clones once, few, many or no size at all.

V gene	D gene	J gene	clone size	CDR3 protein	CDR3 DNA
TRBV7-9	NA	TRBJ1-5	once	CASSSQGPLRNQPQHF	TGTGCCAGCAGCTCACAGGGACCTTTGCGGAATCAGCCCCAGCATTTT
TRBV28	TRBD1	TRBJ1-5	NA	CASSSNRQGANQPQHF	TGTGCCAGCAGTTCAAACCGACAGGGGGCGAATCAGCCCCAGCATTTT
TRBV28	NA	TRBJ2-7	NA	CASTAAGAGSSYEQYF	TGTGCCAGCACCGCGGCAGGGGCAGGGAGCTCCTACGAGCAGTACTTC
TRBV18	TRBD1	TRBJ1-2	NA	CASSLTGTGAELNYGYTF	TGTGCCAGCTCACTTACCGGGACAGGGGCCGAACTTAACTATGGCTACACCTTC
TRBV7-8	TRBD1	TRBJ2-1	NA	CASRRIRTGFKNNEQFF	TGTGCCAGCAGGCGGATACGGACAGGGTTTAAGAACAATGAGCAGTTCTTC
TRBV18	NA	TRBJ1-2	once	CASSLNFNLNEVGSGYTF	TGTGCCAGCTCACTCAACTTTAACTTAAATGAGGTGGGGAGCGGCTACACCTTC
TRBV5-1	TRBD2	TRBJ2-2	NA	CASRLAGGPNTGELFF	TGCGCCAGCAGACTAGCGGGAGGACCGAACACCGGGGAGCTGTTTTTT
TRBV7-3	NA	TRBJ2-1	NA	CASSLMASRAEQFF	TGTGCCAGCAGCTTAATGGCTAGCCGAGCTGAGCAGTTCTTC
TRBV4-3	NA	TRBJ1-3	NA	CASSHHGTEVNTIYF	TGCGCCAGCAGCCACCACGGGACCGAAGTAAACACCATATATTTT
TRBV19	NA	TRBJ1-1	NA	CASSSEQRSPEAFF	TGTGCCAGTAGTAGCGAACAGCGTTCTCCAGAAGCTTTCTTT
TRBV7-9	NA	TRBJ2-7	NA	CASSQPTGHEQYF	TGTGCCAGCAGCCAACCAACCGGACACGAGCAGTACTTC
TRBV27	TRBD2	TRBJ2-2	once	CASSPRTGTRLGTGELFF	TGTGCCAGCAGCCCTCGGACGGGGACTAGATTGGGCACCGGGGAGCTGTTTTTT
TRBV28	TRBD2	TRBJ2-1	NA	CASSLQWLAGVGQFF	TGTGCCAGCAGTTTACAGTGGCTAGCGGGAGTTGGGCAGTTCTTC
TRBV7-7	NA	TRBJ2-7	NA	CASSPAVPGQSYEQYF	TGTGCCAGCAGCCCGGCGGTCCCGGGGCAGTCCTACGAGCAGTACTTC
TRBV2	NA	TRBJ2-1	NA	CASSELGEMFF	TGTGCCAGCAGTGAACTTGGGGAAATGTTCTTC
TRBV28	NA	TRBJ2-7	NA	CASSRDSRTYEQYF	TGTGCCAGTTCCAGGGACTCCCGTACCTACGAGCAGTACTTC
TRBV28	NA	TRBJ2-5	NA	CASSPPAVWETQYF	TGTGCCAGCAGTCCACCAGCTGTGTGGGAGACCCAGTACTTC
TRBV9	NA	TRBJ2-1	NA	CASSLGGSQFF	TGTGCCAGCAGTTTGGGCGGGTCTCAGTTCTTC
TRBV7-9	TRBD2	TRBJ2-1	NA	CASRSAGGMYNEQFF	TGTGCCAGCAGATCCGCGGGGGGCATGTACAATGAGCAGTTCTTC
TRBV5-8	NA	TRBJ2-5	NA	CASSLFSKSGVWTQYF	TGTGCCAGCAGCTTGTTCTCTAAGTCAGGGGTATGGACCCAGTACTTC
TRBV18	TRBD1	TRBJ2-7	NA	CASSRDSYEQYF	TGTGCCAGCTCACGGGACAGCTACGAGCAGTACTTC
TRBV7-2	TRBD2	TRBJ2-3	once	CASSRSGKLARSTDTQYF	TGTGCCAGCAGCCGGAGCGGGAAACTAGCTCGTTCCACAGATACGCAGTATTTT
TRBV4-2	TRBD1	TRBJ1-3	NA	CASSQHGTGGGSEGNTIYF	TGTGCCAGCAGCCAACACGGGACAGGGGGCGGTTCAGAGGGTAACACCATATATTTT
TRBV19	TRBD2	TRBJ2-2	NA	CASTHLAGGHGELFF	TGTGCCAGTACCCACCTAGCGGGAGGGCACGGGGAGCTGTTTTTT
TRBV10-3	NA	TRBJ2-3	NA	CAISVGRESTDTQYF	TGTGCCATCAGTGTAGGCAGGGAGAGCACAGATACGCAGTATTTT
TRBV5-1	TRBD1	TRBJ2-7	NA	CASSLVFGTGLEQYF	TGCGCCAGCAGCTTGGTTTTCGGGACAGGTCTCGAGCAGTACTTC